A selection of T cell receptor beta chains follows, all from one sample in a study of T cell changes during pregnancy in multiple sclerosis. TCRdb keeps only in-frame clones here, not all; method: immunoSEQ multiplex PCR. The table has roughly 60,000 clones, about 96% seen once. Sequenced here: CD8+ T cells from peripheral blood mononuclear cells, sampled after pregnancy. The receptor set was obtained from a female donor with multiple sclerosis, enrolled in a pregnancy study. Each CDR3 is given with its conserved first and last residue. A D gene is named only where the DNA matches it firmly. Clone size is shown for a subset of rows, as once, few, many or a class of expanded clone.

D gene: .
clone size: .
V gene: TRBV28
J gene: TRBJ2-4
CDR3 DNA: TGTGCCAGCACCGATACGCGGGGTGTTCAAAACATTCAGTACTTC
CDR3 protein: CASTDTRGVQNIQYF

D gene: .
clone size: .
V gene: TRBV28
J gene: TRBJ2-7
CDR3 DNA: TGTGCCAGCAGTCCCCCCGCGGGCGAGCAGTACTTC
CDR3 protein: CASSPPAGEQYF

D gene: TRBD2
clone size: once
V gene: TRBV19
J gene: TRBJ2-1
CDR3 DNA: TGTGCCAGTAGTATTACGGGAGGGCCGAATGAGCAGTTCTTC
CDR3 protein: CASSITGGPNEQFF

D gene: .
clone size: .
V gene: TRBV30
J gene: TRBJ1-1
CDR3 DNA: TGTGCCTGGGGGCCAGGGAACACTGAAGCTTTCTTT
CDR3 protein: CAWGPGNTEAFF

D gene: .
clone size: .
V gene: TRBV4-2
J gene: TRBJ1-2
CDR3 DNA: TGTGCCAGCAGCCACGAGGGTGCTAACTATGGCTACACCTTC
CDR3 protein: CASSHEGANYGYTF

D gene: .
clone size: once
V gene: TRBV29-1
J gene: TRBJ2-1
CDR3 DNA: TGCAGCGTGAGTCGAAATAGCGGACCCAATGAGCAGTTCTTC
CDR3 protein: CSVSRNSGPNEQFF

D gene: TRBD1
clone size: once
V gene: TRBV7-7
J gene: TRBJ2-7
CDR3 DNA: TGTGCTAGCAGCTCCCCCCCGAGACAGGGAACCTACGAGCAGTACTTC
CDR3 protein: CASSSPPRQGTYEQYF

D gene: TRBD1
clone size: .
V gene: TRBV2
J gene: TRBJ2-1
CDR3 DNA: TGTGCCAGCAGAGACAGGGTTAATGAGCAGTTCTTC
CDR3 protein: CASRDRVNEQFF

D gene: .
clone size: .
V gene: TRBV19
J gene: TRBJ1-4
CDR3 DNA: TGTGCCAGTTATCCCGGCTCGGGTGAAAAACTGTTTTTT
CDR3 protein: CASYPGSGEKLFF

D gene: .
clone size: .
V gene: TRBV27
J gene: TRBJ1-1
CDR3 DNA: TGTGCCAGCAGTTTCTCGGGGAGCACTGAAGCTTTCTTT
CDR3 protein: CASSFSGSTEAFF

D gene: .
clone size: .
V gene: TRBV6-1
J gene: TRBJ2-3
CDR3 DNA: TGTGCCAGCAGGGACAGCCTCACAGATACGCAGTATTTT
CDR3 protein: CASRDSLTDTQYF

D gene: .
clone size: .
V gene: TRBV7-6
J gene: TRBJ2-2
CDR3 DNA: TGTGCCAGCAGCCCAGGGTTAAAGAACACCGGGGAGCTGTTTTTT
CDR3 protein: CASSPGLKNTGELFF

D gene: .
clone size: .
V gene: TRBV21-1
J gene: TRBJ2-7
CDR3 DNA: TGTGCCAGCAGCTCGGGACAGGGGAGATTCTACGAGCAGTACTTC
CDR3 protein: CASSSGQGRFYEQYF

D gene: .
clone size: .
V gene: TRBV7-6
J gene: TRBJ2-1
CDR3 DNA: TGTGCCAGCAGGGCCTCCCAAGAGGGCTCCTACAATGAGCAGTTCTTC
CDR3 protein: CASRASQEGSYNEQFF

D gene: .
clone size: .
V gene: TRBV28
J gene: TRBJ1-5
CDR3 DNA: TGTGCCAGCAGGCCAACAGGGATGAGCAATCAGCCCCAGCATTTT
CDR3 protein: CASRPTGMSNQPQHF

D gene: .
clone size: .
V gene: TRBV7-9
J gene: TRBJ2-5
CDR3 DNA: TGTGCCAGCCTCGCCTCGGGTTTTTTAGAGACCCAGTACTTC
CDR3 protein: CASLASGFLETQYF

D gene: .
clone size: .
V gene: TRBV7-6
J gene: TRBJ2-1
CDR3 DNA: TGTGCCAGCAGTACGGGGAGCGGGCACAATGAGCAGTTCTTC
CDR3 protein: CASSTGSGHNEQFF

D gene: TRBD1
clone size: .
V gene: TRBV19
J gene: TRBJ2-1
CDR3 DNA: TGTGCCAGTAGTATAGATCTCCGGGACAGGGTATGGAATGAGCAGTTCTTC
CDR3 protein: CASSIDLRDRVWNEQFF

D gene: .
clone size: .
V gene: TRBV5-1
J gene: TRBJ2-7
CDR3 DNA: TGCGTCAGCAGCTCCTCGGGTGGTGGGGGCAACTACGAGCAGTACTTC
CDR3 protein: CVSSSSGGGGNYEQYF

D gene: TRBD1
clone size: .
V gene: TRBV5-5
J gene: TRBJ2-1
CDR3 DNA: TGTGCCAGCAGCTTGAAGGACAGGGTCTACAATGAGCAGTTCTTC
CDR3 protein: CASSLKDRVYNEQFF

D gene: TRBD1
clone size: .
V gene: TRBV6-5
J gene: TRBJ2-1
CDR3 DNA: TGTGCCAGCAGTTACGGCAGGGGGCCAGAGTGGGAGCAGTTCTTC
CDR3 protein: CASSYGRGPEWEQFF

D gene: .
clone size: .
V gene: TRBV27
J gene: TRBJ2-7
CDR3 DNA: TGTGCCAGCAGTCCGATGAGCGGGACACCCTTTTACGAGCAGTACTTC
CDR3 protein: CASSPMSGTPFYEQYF

D gene: .
clone size: .
V gene: TRBV28
J gene: TRBJ2-3
CDR3 DNA: TGTGCCATCTGCGTGGGTGGGAGCGGCACAGATACGCAGTATTTT
CDR3 protein: CAICVGGSGTDTQYF

D gene: TRBD2
clone size: .
V gene: TRBV27
J gene: TRBJ2-7
CDR3 DNA: TGTGCCAGCAGTTTAGGGGCGGGAGGGCCCTACGAGCAGTACTTC
CDR3 protein: CASSLGAGGPYEQYF

D gene: TRBD1
clone size: .
V gene: TRBV7-9
J gene: TRBJ2-5
CDR3 DNA: TGTGCCAGCAGCTCAGCGGGACAGGGGTTGGAAGAGACCCAGTACTTC
CDR3 protein: CASSSAGQGLEETQYF

D gene: TRBD2
clone size: .
V gene: TRBV7-9
J gene: TRBJ2-7
CDR3 DNA: TGTGCCAGCAGCTTTGGTGGGAGGGTTGACGAGCAGTACTTC
CDR3 protein: CASSFGGRVDEQYF

D gene: .
clone size: once
V gene: TRBV7-9
J gene: TRBJ2-7
CDR3 DNA: TGTGCCAGCAGCCCCCCCTCGACAGGCGGCGAGCAGTACTTC
CDR3 protein: CASSPPSTGGEQYF

D gene: TRBD1
clone size: .
V gene: TRBV11-2
J gene: TRBJ1-1
CDR3 DNA: TGTGCCAGCAGCCCGAAGACAGGGGACTCTGAAGCTTTCTTT
CDR3 protein: CASSPKTGDSEAFF

D gene: TRBD2
clone size: .
V gene: TRBV19
J gene: TRBJ2-1
CDR3 DNA: TGTGCCAGTAGTATCGGGGGGACTAGTCATGAGCAGTTCTTC
CDR3 protein: CASSIGGTSHEQFF

D gene: TRBD1
clone size: .
V gene: TRBV5-1
J gene: TRBJ2-7
CDR3 DNA: TGCGCCAGCAGCAAGGGACAGGGGGCATCCTACGAGCAGTACTTC
CDR3 protein: CASSKGQGASYEQYF

D gene: .
clone size: .
V gene: TRBV2
J gene: TRBJ1-4
CDR3 DNA: TGTGCCAGCAGTGAATACGAGTTGGGTGCTAGGCTGTTTTTT
CDR3 protein: CASSEYELGARLFF

D gene: TRBD2
clone size: .
V gene: TRBV6-1
J gene: TRBJ2-7
CDR3 DNA: TGTGCCAGCAGCCCTCTGGGTAGCGGGCCCTACGAGCAGTACTTC
CDR3 protein: CASSPLGSGPYEQYF

D gene: .
clone size: .
V gene: TRBV4-1
J gene: TRBJ2-7
CDR3 DNA: TGCGCCAGCAGCCAAGATCAGTCCTACGAGCAGTACTTC
CDR3 protein: CASSQDQSYEQYF

D gene: .
clone size: .
V gene: TRBV5-1
J gene: TRBJ2-3
CDR3 DNA: TGCGCCAGCAGCCCACTACCTAATAAAATCGCAGATACGCAGTATTTT
CDR3 protein: CASSPLPNKIADTQYF

D gene: TRBD2
clone size: .
V gene: TRBV5-3
J gene: TRBJ2-1
CDR3 DNA: TGTGCCAGGGCCGACCAAGGACTAGCGACTTACAATGAGCAGTTCTTC
CDR3 protein: CARADQGLATYNEQFF

D gene: .
clone size: .
V gene: TRBV6-1
J gene: TRBJ2-6
CDR3 DNA: TGTGCCAGCAGTGAAGGGCAGGATGGGGCCAACGTCCTGACTTTC
CDR3 protein: CASSEGQDGANVLTF

D gene: TRBD2
clone size: .
V gene: TRBV6-6
J gene: TRBJ2-7
CDR3 DNA: TGTGCCAGCAGTTCCAGGACTAGCGGGTACGAGCAGTACTTC
CDR3 protein: CASSSRTSGYEQYF

D gene: TRBD1
clone size: .
V gene: TRBV9
J gene: TRBJ2-7
CDR3 DNA: TGTGCCAGCAGCCCGGGACAGGGCCCCTACGAGCAGTACTTC
CDR3 protein: CASSPGQGPYEQYF

D gene: .
clone size: .
V gene: TRBV5-6
J gene: TRBJ2-1
CDR3 DNA: TGTGCCAGCAGCCCCCCAGGGGTGAGCTCCTACAATGAGCAGTTCTTC
CDR3 protein: CASSPPGVSSYNEQFF

D gene: .
clone size: .
V gene: TRBV6-1
J gene: TRBJ1-3
CDR3 DNA: TGTGCCAGCAGTGACTACATCACAGGTACCTCTGGAAACACCATATATTTT
CDR3 protein: CASSDYITGTSGNTIYF

D gene: TRBD1
clone size: .
V gene: TRBV6-1
J gene: TRBJ2-5
CDR3 DNA: TGTGCCAGCAGTGGTCATAGGACAGGGGATTCCCAAGAGACCCAGTACTTC
CDR3 protein: CASSGHRTGDSQETQYF